Following are 5 T cell receptor beta chains from one sample sequenced in a study of spatial heterogeneity in lung cancer. MiXCR, run by TCRdb on the 5' RACE reads, gives a single entry per CDR3 protein. In the table there are tens of thousands of distinct CDR3 sequences, about 12% of which are singletons. Time point defined: sample taken at primary tumor resection. The sequenced material consisted of unsorted whole RNA from tumor, nontumor lung or frozen PBMC. Sample: PBMCs, taken at surgery. The receptors were sampled from a male donor with early-stage non-small cell lung cancer.

This clonotype showed up just a few times. V is TRBV7-9 and J is TRBJ1-1; the match to TRBD1 covers 7 bases. Germline assignment: CDR1 SEHNR and CDR2 FQNEAQ (reference sequence). J gave up 5 bases and V 5 bases, and 14 bases lay outside the gene matches. This CDR3 has 16 residues. DNA for the CDR3: TGTGCCAGCAGCCCCAGGGGACAGCGGGCAGGGACTGAAGCTTTCTTT. The encoded protein is CASSPRGQRAGTEAFF.

This chain joins TRBV11-2 and TRBJ2-4; D gene uncertain. V lost 1 base and J lost 8, with 15 bases in between. Germline V gives CDR1 SGHAT, CDR2 FQNNGV. The CDR3 runs 15 residues. The CDR3 region is CASSLGPPPFDIQYF. In nucleotides, the CDR3 is TGTGCCAGCAGCTTAGGCCCCCCTCCGTTTGACATTCAGTACTTC.

Many counts were recorded for this clonotype. The chain recombines TRBV28 with TRBJ1-2; no clear D. Germline loops: CDR1 MDHEN, CDR2 SYDVKM. CDR3 length equals 13 residues. V gave up 3 bases and J gave up 0 bases, with 5 bases separating them. The CDR3 is CASSFPANYGYTF. As DNA, the CDR3 is TGTGCCAGCAGTTTTCCAGCTAACTATGGCTACACCTTC.

As to this clonotype: Mismatch with germline at one junction end may stem from a read error. The chain carries TRBV6-5 and TRBJ2-7; a weak D match, TRBD2 (5 bases). This CDR3 is 14 amino acids long. Germline V lookup: CDR1 MNHEY, CDR2 SVGAGI. The CDR3 DNA reads as TGTGCCAGCACCCCCGGGATCACCTCCAACGAGCAGTACTTC. Translated, it gives CASTPGITSNEQYF.

This clonotype has a handful of counts. This rearrangement joins TRBV2 to TRBJ2-4, with 8 bases identical to TRBD1. The CDR3 is 14 residues long. V lost 6 bases, J lost 6 bases, and 7 bases stayed unmatched. Germline V gives CDR1 SNHLY, CDR2 FYNNEI. CDR3 sequence reads: CASSGDRWGNIQYF. The CDR3 DNA follows: TGTGCCAGCAGCGGGGACAGGTGGGGAAACATTCAGTACTTC.